This is a list of T cell receptor beta chains from one sample in a study of blood T cell repertoires in COVID-19. The assay was immunoSEQ multiplex PCR, and TCRdb's table has in-frame clones only and misses some. The table shows about 200,000 clones, with 80% to 90% occurring only once. Source material: peripheral blood. These receptors originate from a woman of 80 years or more with acute or convalescent COVID-19. The CDR3 runs from the conserved cysteine through the conserved F or W. A D gene is named only where the DNA matches it firmly. Part of the rows lack a size; the others show once, few, many or a class for expanded clones.

TRBJ1-6 | TRBD1 | . | TRBV5-1 | TGCGCCAGCAGCTCGGGGACAGGCGGCAATTCACCCCTCCACTTT | CASSSGTGGNSPLHF
TRBJ2-1 | . | few | TRBV5-8 | TGTGCCAGCAGCTTGGTAGGGGGAAAGGGTTACAATGAGCAGTTCTTC | CASSLVGGKGYNEQFF
TRBJ1-1 | . | . | TRBV9 | TGTGCCAGCAGCGTGGCGGCCACCTCTGAAGCTTTCTTT | CASSVAATSEAFF
TRBJ1-1 | TRBD1 | . | TRBV12-3/TRBV12-4 | TGTGCCAGCAGTTTACGGCGGGACAGTGAAGCTTTCTTT | CASSLRRDSEAFF
TRBJ1-6 | . | . | TRBV29-1 | TGCAGCGCCCTCGAGTCCTATAATTCACCCCTCCACTTT | CSALESYNSPLHF
TRBJ2-7 | TRBD1 | . | TRBV27 | TGTGCCAGCAGGGCAACGACAGGGAAGATATACGAGCAGTACTTC | CASRATTGKIYEQYF
TRBJ1-5 | . | . | TRBV5-8 | TGTGCCAGCAGCTTGCGGGCGGGGGTGCCCCAGCATTTT | CASSLRAGVPQHF
TRBJ1-4 | TRBD1 | . | TRBV19 | TGTGCCAGTACCCAAGGGACAGGAACGTTTAATGAAAAACTGTTTTTT | CASTQGTGTFNEKLFF
TRBJ2-3 | . | . | TRBV7-2 | TGTGCCAGCAGCTTGACTACCACAGATACGCAGTATTTT | CASSLTTTDTQYF
TRBJ1-2 | . | . | TRBV3-1/TRBV3-2 | TGTGCCAGCAGCCCGGGGAGGAGGGGCGAGACGAACGATGGCTACACCTTC | CASSPGRRGETNDGYTF
TRBJ1-5 | . | few | TRBV18 | TGTGCCAGCTCACCCAGGGATGATCAGCCCCAGCATTTT | CASSPRDDQPQHF
TRBJ1-1 | . | . | TRBV7-8 | TGTGCCAGCAGCTTGGTGGGCAGCGAAGCTTTCTTT | CASSLVGSEAFF
TRBJ2-1 | TRBD2 | . | TRBV5-5 | TGTGCCAGCAGCTCCAGACTAGCGGGGGCGGTCTACAATGAGCAGTTCTTC | CASSSRLAGAVYNEQFF
TRBJ1-2 | . | . | TRBV7-2 | TGTGCCAGCAGCTTAGGACCAGGGCACGGCTACACCTTC | CASSLGPGHGYTF
TRBJ2-2 | . | . | TRBV9 | TGTGCCAGCAGCGTAGAAGCCGGGAAAGGCGGGGAGCTGTTTTTT | CASSVEAGKGGELFF
TRBJ1-6 | TRBD1 | . | TRBV4-1 | TGCGCCAGCAGCCAAGTCGGGAGAGGGGGCGCCTCGAGGAGGGATTCACCCCTCCACTTT | CASSQVGRGGASRRDSPLHF
TRBJ2-2 | TRBD1 | . | TRBV24-1 | TGTGCCACCAGTGATCCAACCCCGGGACAGGGAAACACCGGGGAGCTGTTTTTT | CATSDPTPGQGNTGELFF
TRBJ2-5 | . | . | TRBV11-2 | TGTGCCAGCAGCCGATTCGAGTTTCAAGAGACCCAGTACTTC | CASSRFEFQETQYF
TRBJ1-3 | . | . | TRBV2 | TGTGCCAGCACGGTCGATGACAACTCTGGAAACACCATATATTTT | CASTVDDNSGNTIYF
TRBJ1-4 | . | . | TRBV28 | TGTGCCAGCAGTTTTGTCAGGGCTAATGAAAAACTGTTTTTT | CASSFVRANEKLFF
TRBJ2-1 | . | . | TRBV4-1 | TGCGCCAGCAGCCAAGATATGAGACTAGGCCAGTTCTTC | CASSQDMRLGQFF
TRBJ1-1 | TRBD1 | . | TRBV11-2 | TGTGCCAGCAGCTTAACAGGGGTGGTGAACACTGAAGCTTTCTTT | CASSLTGVVNTEAFF
TRBJ1-1 | TRBD1 | once | TRBV5-1 | TGCGCCAGCAGCCCCATTGACAGGGGAGGTACTGAAGCTTTCTTT | CASSPIDRGGTEAFF
TRBJ1-1 | TRBD1 | . | TRBV18 | TGTGCCAGCTCGCCTCGGACCGGGACAGAGAACACTGAAGCTTTCTTT | CASSPRTGTENTEAFF
TRBJ2-7 | . | . | TRBV4-1 | TGCGCCAGCAGCCAAGATGTCAGCTCCTACGAGCAGTACTTC | CASSQDVSSYEQYF
TRBJ1-3 | TRBD1 | . | TRBV5-1 | TGCGCCAGCAGCCCTGCTCTGTCAACAGGGGGAAGTCTGGATGGAAACACCATATATTTT | CASSPALSTGGSLDGNTIYF
TRBJ1-4 | TRBD1 | few | TRBV24-1 | TGTGCCACCAGTGGGGCGGGACAGGGAATCGAAAAACTGTTTTTT | CATSGAGQGIEKLFF
TRBJ2-2 | TRBD2 | . | TRBV11-2 | TGTGCCAGCAGCTTGTATACGGGAGGGACGGCCGGGGAGCTGTTTTTT | CASSLYTGGTAGELFF
TRBJ2-1 | . | . | TRBV19 | TGTGCCAGTAGTAGGTCGGGGGTCGGTAATGAGCAGTTCTTC | CASSRSGVGNEQFF
TRBJ2-7 | TRBD1 | . | TRBV11-2 | TGTGCCAGCAGCTTACTGGGGACAGGACCCTACGAGCAGTACTTC | CASSLLGTGPYEQYF
TRBJ1-4 | . | few | TRBV29-1 | TGCAGCGTTGAAACGGGTAGTGAAAAACTGTTTTTT | CSVETGSEKLFF
TRBJ1-1 | . | . | TRBV6-2/TRBV6-3 | TGTGCCAGCAGTTACTCGAAGGGGCCGGGGGGCAACACTGAAGCTTTCTTT | CASSYSKGPGGNTEAFF
TRBJ2-3 | . | . | TRBV11-2 | TGTGCCAGCAGCCCGCGGGACTTTACCGATACGCAGTATTTT | CASSPRDFTDTQYF
TRBJ2-3 | TRBD2 | . | TRBV7-2 | TGTGCCAGCAGCCCTGTCGGGGGGGCAGATACGCAGTATTTT | CASSPVGGADTQYF
TRBJ2-1 | . | few | TRBV4-1 | TGCGCCAGCAGCCAAGTCCCCCACGTAGTGAGGGAGCAGTTCTTC | CASSQVPHVVREQFF
TRBJ1-4 | . | . | TRBV5-4 | TGTGCCAGCAGCCCTAATTTGGACAGCTTTGGTGAAAAACTGTTTTTT | CASSPNLDSFGEKLFF
TRBJ1-6 | . | . | TRBV3-1/TRBV3-2 | TGTGCCAGCAGCCAAGAAAGGGAGTCACCCCTCCACTTT | CASSQERESPLHF
TRBJ1-1 | TRBD1 | . | TRBV5-6 | TGTGCCAGCAGCTTGGCGAGGGACAGGGCGGACACTGAAGCTTTCTTT | CASSLARDRADTEAFF
TRBJ1-5 | . | . | TRBV10-3 | TGTGCCATCAAAGATAACGGACAGCATCAGCCCCAGCATTTT | CAIKDNGQHQPQHF
TRBJ1-1 | . | . | TRBV11-3 | TGTGCCAGCAGCCGACAGCTTGAAGCTTTCTTT | CASSRQLEAFF
TRBJ2-6 | . | . | TRBV9 | TGTGCCAGCAGCGCAACCAACGTCCTGACTTTC | CASSATNVLTF